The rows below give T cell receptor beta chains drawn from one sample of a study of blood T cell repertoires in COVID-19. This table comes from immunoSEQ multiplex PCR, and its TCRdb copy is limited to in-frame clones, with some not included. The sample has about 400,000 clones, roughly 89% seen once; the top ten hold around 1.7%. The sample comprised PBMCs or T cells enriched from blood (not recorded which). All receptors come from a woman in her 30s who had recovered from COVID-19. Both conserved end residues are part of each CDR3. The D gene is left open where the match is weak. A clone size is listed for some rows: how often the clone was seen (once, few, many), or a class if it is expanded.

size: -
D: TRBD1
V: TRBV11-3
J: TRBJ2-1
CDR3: CASSGKGQSAEQFF
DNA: TGTGCCAGCAGCGGTAAGGGACAGTCCGCTGAGCAGTTCTTC

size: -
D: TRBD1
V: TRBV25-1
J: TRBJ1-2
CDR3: CASSEAGQIYGYTF
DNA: TGTGCCAGCAGTGAAGCGGGACAGATCTATGGCTACACCTTC

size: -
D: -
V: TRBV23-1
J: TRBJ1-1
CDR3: CASSQSAVVSGGNTEAFF
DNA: TGCGCCAGCAGTCAATCCGCAGTGGTCTCGGGGGGGAACACTGAAGCTTTCTTT

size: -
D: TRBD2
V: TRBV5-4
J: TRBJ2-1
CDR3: CASSPPGGGYNEQFF
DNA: TGTGCCAGCAGCCCCCCGGGCGGGGGGTACAATGAGCAGTTCTTC

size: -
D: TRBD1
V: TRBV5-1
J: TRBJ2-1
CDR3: CASSLVQGARYNEQFF
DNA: TGCGCCAGCAGCTTGGTTCAGGGGGCTAGGTACAATGAGCAGTTCTTC

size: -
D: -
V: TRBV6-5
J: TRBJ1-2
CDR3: CASSYSLPQTDYTF
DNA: TGTGCCAGCAGTTACTCACTACCTCAGACAGACTACACCTTC

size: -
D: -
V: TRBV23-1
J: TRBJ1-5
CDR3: CASSQSGQGVHQPQHF
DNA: TGCGCCAGCAGTCAATCGGGGCAGGGCGTTCATCAGCCCCAGCATTTT

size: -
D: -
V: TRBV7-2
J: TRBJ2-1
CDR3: CASSRAFNEQFF
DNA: TGTGCCAGCAGCCGCGCCTTTAATGAGCAGTTCTTC

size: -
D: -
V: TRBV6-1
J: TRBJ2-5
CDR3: CASSEAPTTRQETQYF
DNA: TGTGCCAGCAGTGAAGCACCCACGACTAGGCAAGAGACCCAGTACTTC

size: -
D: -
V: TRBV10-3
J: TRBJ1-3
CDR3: CAISPQVRSGNTIYF
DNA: TGTGCCATCAGTCCTCAGGTTCGCTCTGGAAACACCATATATTTT

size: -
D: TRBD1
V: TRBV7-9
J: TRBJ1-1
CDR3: CASSLGQGRPPEAFF
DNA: TGTGCCAGCAGCTTAGGACAGGGGCGTCCTCCTGAAGCTTTCTTT

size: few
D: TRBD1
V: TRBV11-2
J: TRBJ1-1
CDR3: CASSVQGGNTEAFF
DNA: TGTGCCAGCAGCGTACAGGGGGGGAACACTGAAGCTTTCTTT

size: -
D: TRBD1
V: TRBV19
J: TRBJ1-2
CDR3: CASHQDRAQFYGYTF
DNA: TGTGCCAGTCATCAGGACAGGGCTCAATTTTATGGCTACACCTTC

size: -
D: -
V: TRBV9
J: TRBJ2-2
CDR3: CASRPGTGELFF
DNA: TGTGCCAGCAGACCCGGGACCGGGGAGCTGTTTTTT

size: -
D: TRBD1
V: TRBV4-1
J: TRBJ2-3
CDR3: CASSQDSGQGLADTQYF
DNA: TGCGCCAGCAGCCAAGATTCTGGACAGGGGTTAGCAGATACGCAGTATTTT

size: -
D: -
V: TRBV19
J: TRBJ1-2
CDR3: CASSRHTGYGYTF
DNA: TGTGCCAGTAGTCGGCACACGGGTTATGGCTACACCTTC

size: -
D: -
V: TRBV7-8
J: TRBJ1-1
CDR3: CASSLARPGLNTEAFF
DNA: TGTGCCAGCAGCTTAGCGCGTCCAGGGCTGAACACTGAAGCTTTCTTT

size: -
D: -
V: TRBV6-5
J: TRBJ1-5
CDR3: CASSRDLSGNQPQHF
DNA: TGTGCCAGCAGCCGTGATCTATCGGGCAATCAGCCCCAGCATTTT

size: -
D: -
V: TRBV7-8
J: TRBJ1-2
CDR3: CASSFVAGDSGYTF
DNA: TGTGCCAGCAGCTTCGTTGCCGGGGATAGTGGCTACACCTTC

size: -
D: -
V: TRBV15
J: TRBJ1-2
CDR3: CATSRAGYNYGYTF
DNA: TGTGCCACCAGCAGAGCGGGTTATAACTATGGCTACACCTTC

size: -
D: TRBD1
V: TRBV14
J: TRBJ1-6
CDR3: CASSRQGSSPLHF
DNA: TGTGCCAGCAGCCGACAGGGCAGTTCACCCCTCCACTTT

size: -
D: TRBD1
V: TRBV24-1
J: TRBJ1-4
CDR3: CATSVKEGTGGDRRSTNEKLFF
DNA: TGTGCCACCAGTGTCAAGGAAGGGACAGGGGGCGACCGCCGCTCAACTAATGAAAAACTGTTTTTT